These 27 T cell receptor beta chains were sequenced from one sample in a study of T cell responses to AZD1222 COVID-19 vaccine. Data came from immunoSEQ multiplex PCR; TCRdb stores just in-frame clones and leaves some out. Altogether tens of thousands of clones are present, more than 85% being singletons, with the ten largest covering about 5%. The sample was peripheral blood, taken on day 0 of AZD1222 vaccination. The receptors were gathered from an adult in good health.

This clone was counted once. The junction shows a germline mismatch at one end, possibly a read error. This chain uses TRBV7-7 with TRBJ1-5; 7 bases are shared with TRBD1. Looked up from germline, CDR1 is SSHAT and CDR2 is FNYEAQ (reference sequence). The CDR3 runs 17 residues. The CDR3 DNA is TGTGCTAGCAGCTTAGGATGTAAGGGGGCTAGCAATCAGCCCCAGCATTTT. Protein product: CASSLGCKGASNQPQHF.

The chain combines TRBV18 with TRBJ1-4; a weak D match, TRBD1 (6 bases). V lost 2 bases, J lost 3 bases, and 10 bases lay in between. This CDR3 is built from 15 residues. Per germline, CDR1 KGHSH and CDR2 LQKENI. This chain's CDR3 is CASSPMGGPNEKLFF. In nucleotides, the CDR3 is TGTGCCAGCTCACCAATGGGGGGCCCTAATGAAAAACTGTTTTTT.

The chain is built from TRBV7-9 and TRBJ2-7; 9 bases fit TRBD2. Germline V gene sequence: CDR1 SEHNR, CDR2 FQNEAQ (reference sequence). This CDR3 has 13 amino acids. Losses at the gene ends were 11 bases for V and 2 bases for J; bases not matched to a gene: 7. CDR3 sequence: CAGAGGSAYEQYF. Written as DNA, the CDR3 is TGTGCCGGTGCGGGGGGGTCGGCCTACGAGCAGTACTTC.

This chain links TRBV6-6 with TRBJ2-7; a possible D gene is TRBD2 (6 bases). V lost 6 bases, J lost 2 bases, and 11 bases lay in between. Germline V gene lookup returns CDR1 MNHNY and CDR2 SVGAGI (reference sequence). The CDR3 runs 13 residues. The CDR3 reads CASSPRLAYEQYF. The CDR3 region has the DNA TGTGCCAGCAGCCCTAGACTAGCCTACGAGCAGTACTTC.

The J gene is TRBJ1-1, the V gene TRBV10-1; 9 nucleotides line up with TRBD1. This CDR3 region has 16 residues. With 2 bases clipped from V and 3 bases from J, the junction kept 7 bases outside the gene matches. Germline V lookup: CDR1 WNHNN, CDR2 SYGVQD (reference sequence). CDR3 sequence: CASSEGTGFVDTEAFF. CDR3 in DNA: TGCGCCAGCAGTGAGGGGACAGGGTTTGTGGACACTGAAGCTTTCTTT.

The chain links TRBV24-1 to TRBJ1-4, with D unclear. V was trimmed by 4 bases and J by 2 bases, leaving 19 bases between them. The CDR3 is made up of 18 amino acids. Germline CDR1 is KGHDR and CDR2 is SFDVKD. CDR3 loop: CATSERGAESSTNEKLFF. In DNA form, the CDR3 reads TGTGCCACCAGTGAACGGGGTGCTGAATCGTCGACTAATGAAAAACTGTTTTTT.

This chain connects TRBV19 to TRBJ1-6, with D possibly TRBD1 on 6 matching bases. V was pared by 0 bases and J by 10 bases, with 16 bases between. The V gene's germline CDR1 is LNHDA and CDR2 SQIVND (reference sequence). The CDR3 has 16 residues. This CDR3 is CASSIDRRGGKSPLHF. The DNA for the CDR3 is TGTGCCAGTAGTATAGATCGGCGGGGGGGCAAATCACCCCTCCACTTT.

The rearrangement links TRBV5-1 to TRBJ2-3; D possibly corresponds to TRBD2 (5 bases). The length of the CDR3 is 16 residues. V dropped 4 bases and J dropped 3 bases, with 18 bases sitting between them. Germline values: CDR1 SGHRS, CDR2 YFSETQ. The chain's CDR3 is CASSPQGSGLTDTQYF. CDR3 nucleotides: TGCGCCAGCAGCCCTCAAGGGAGTGGGCTTACAGATACGCAGTATTTT.

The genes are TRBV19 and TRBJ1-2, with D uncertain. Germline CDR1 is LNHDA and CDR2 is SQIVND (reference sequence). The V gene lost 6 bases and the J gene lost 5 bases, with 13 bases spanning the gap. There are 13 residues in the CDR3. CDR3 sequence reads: CASSPLLYYGYTF. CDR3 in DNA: TGTGCCAGTAGCCCGCTCCTATATTATGGCTACACCTTC. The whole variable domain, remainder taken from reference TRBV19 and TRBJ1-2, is DGGITQSPKYLFRKEGQNVTLSCEQNLNHDAMYWYRQDPGQGLRLIYYSQIVNDFQKGDIAEGYSVSREKKESFPLTVTSAQKNPTAFYLCASSPLLYYGYTFGSGTRLTVV.

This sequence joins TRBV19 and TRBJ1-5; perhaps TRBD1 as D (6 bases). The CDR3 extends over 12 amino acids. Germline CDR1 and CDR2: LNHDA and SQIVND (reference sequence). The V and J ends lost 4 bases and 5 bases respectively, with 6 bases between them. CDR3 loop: CASSTGDQPQHF. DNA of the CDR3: TGTGCCAGTAGTACAGGGGATCAGCCCCAGCATTTT.

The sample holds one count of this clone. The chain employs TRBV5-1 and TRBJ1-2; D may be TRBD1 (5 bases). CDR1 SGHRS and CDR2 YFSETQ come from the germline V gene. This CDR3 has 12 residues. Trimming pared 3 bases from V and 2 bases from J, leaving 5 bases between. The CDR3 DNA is TGCGCCAGCAGCTGGGACAACTATGGCTACACCTTC. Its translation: CASSWDNYGYTF. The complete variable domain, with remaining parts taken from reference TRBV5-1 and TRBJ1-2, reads KAGVTQTPRYLIKTRGQQVTLSCSPISGHRSVSWYQQTPGQGLQFLFEYFSETQRNKGNFPGRFSGRQFSNSRSEMNVSTLELGDSALYLCASSWDNYGYTFGSGTRLTVV.

In DNA, the CDR3 is TGTGCCAGCAGCTTGGCCTCGGGCGGAAGCTCTGGAAACACCATATATTTT. Its translation is CASSLASGGSSGNTIYF. The chain links TRBV5-6 to TRBJ1-3; the D is unclear. This CDR3 region has 17 residues. V lost 0 bases and J lost 0, with 13 bases in between. Germline CDR1 reads SGHDT; CDR2 reads YYEEEE.

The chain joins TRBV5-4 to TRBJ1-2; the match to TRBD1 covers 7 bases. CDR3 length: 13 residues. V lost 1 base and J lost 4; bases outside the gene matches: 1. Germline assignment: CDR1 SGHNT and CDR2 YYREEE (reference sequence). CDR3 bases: TGTGCCAGCAGCTTGCCAGGGGGCTATGGCTACACCTTC. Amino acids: CASSLPGGYGYTF.

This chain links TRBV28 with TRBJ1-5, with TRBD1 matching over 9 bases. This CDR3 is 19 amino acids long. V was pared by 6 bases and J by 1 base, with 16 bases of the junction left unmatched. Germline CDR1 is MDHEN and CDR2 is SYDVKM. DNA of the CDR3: TGTGCCAGCAGCCGAAACCAGGGACAGGGTACCTTCAGCAATCAGCCCCAGCATTTT. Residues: CASSRNQGQGTFSNQPQHF.

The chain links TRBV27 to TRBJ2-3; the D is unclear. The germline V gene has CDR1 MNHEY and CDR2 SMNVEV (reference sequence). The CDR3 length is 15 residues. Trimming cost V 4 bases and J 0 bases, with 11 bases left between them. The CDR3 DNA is TGTGCCAGCAGTTACGTGGGATATAGCACAGATACGCAGTATTTT. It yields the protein CASSYVGYSTDTQYF.

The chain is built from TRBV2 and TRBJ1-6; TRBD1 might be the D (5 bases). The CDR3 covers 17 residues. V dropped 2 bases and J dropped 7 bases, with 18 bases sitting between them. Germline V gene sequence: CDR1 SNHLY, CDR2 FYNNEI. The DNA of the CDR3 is TGTGCCAGCAGTGAACAAAAGGCAGGGCAGAACAATTCACCCCTCCACTTT. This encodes CASSEQKAGQNNSPLHF.

CDR3 sequence reads: CASNKQGAETQYF. The CDR3 coding sequence is TGTGCCAGCAACAAACAGGGGGCAGAGACCCAGTACTTC. This chain uses TRBV21-1 with TRBJ2-5; TRBD1 is taken as the D call from the table, unchecked against the DNA. TRBV21-1 is marked as a pseudogene. CDR3 length: 13 residues.

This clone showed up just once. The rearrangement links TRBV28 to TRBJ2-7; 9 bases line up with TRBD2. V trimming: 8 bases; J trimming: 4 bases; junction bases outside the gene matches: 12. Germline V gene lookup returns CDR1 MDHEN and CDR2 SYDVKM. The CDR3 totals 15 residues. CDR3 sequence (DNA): TGTGCCAGCGAGAGCATTAGCGGGGGAGGTTACGAGCAGTACTTC. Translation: CASESISGGGYEQYF.

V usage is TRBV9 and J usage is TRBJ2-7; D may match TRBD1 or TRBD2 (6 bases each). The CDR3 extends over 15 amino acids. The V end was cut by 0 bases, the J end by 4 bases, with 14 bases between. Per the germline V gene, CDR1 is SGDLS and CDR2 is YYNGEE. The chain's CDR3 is CASSVEGGRSYEQYF. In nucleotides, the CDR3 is TGTGCCAGCAGCGTAGAGGGGGGCAGGTCTTACGAGCAGTACTTC.

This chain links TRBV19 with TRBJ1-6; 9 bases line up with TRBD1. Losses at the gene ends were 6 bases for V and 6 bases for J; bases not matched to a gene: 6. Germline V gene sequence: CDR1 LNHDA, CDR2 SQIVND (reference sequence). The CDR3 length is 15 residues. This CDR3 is CASRRQGVGNSPLHF. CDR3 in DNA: TGTGCCAGTAGGAGACAGGGGGTCGGTAATTCACCCCTCCACTTT.

In DNA, the CDR3 is TGTGCCAGCAGTTTGGGGCTGGCCTACGAGCAGTACTTC. Its protein product is CASSLGLAYEQYF. The rearrangement uses TRBV12-3 or TRBV12-4 and TRBJ2-7; D may be TRBD1 (5 bases). The CDR3 length is 13 residues. V lost 3 bases, J lost 2 bases, and 8 bases lay in between.

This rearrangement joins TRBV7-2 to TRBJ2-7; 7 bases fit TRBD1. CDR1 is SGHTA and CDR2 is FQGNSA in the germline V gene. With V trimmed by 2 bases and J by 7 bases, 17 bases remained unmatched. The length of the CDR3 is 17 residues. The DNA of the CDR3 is TGTGCCAGCAGCTTAAAGAGTCTAGGACAGGCGTTAGGGGAGCAGTACTTC. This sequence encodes CASSLKSLGQALGEQYF.

This CDR3 reads CASRLANTGELFF. The CDR3, as DNA: TGTGCCAGCAGGCTAGCGAACACCGGGGAGCTGTTTTTT. This chain joins TRBV2 and TRBJ2-2; D gene ambiguous. Germline assignment: CDR1 SNHLY and CDR2 FYNNEI. The length of the CDR3 is 13 residues. V was shortened by 6 bases and J by 0 bases, with 5 bases between the two germline ends.

Here the CDR3 reads CASSQVDRDRAIEQYF. The CDR3, as DNA: TGCGCCAGCAGCCAAGTGGACCGGGACAGGGCTATCGAGCAGTACTTC. The chain has TRBV4-1 and TRBJ2-7, with 9 positions matching TRBD1. V shed 1 base, J shed 6 bases, and the junction held 10 bases outside the gene matches. Germline CDR1 and CDR2: MGHRA and YSYEKL. The CDR3 extends over 16 amino acids.

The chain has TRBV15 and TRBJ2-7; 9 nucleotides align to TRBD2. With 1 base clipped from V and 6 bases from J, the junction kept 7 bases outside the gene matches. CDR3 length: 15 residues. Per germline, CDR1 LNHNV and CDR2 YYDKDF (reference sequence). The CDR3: CATSRGGSGSFEQYF. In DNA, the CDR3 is TGTGCCACCAGCAGAGGCGGTAGCGGGAGTTTCGAGCAGTACTTC.

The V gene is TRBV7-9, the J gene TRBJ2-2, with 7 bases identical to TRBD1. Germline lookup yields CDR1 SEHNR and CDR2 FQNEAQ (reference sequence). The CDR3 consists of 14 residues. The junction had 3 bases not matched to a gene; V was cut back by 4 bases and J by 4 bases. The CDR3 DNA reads TGTGCCAGCAGCTCACAGGGGATCACCGGGGAGCTGTTTTTT. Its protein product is CASSSQGITGELFF.

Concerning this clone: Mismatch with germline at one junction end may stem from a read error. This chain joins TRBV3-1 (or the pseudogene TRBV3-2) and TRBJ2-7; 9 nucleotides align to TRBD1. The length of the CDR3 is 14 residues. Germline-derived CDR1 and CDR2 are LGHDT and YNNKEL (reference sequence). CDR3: CANSRDRGSSEQYF. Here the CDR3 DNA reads TGTGCCAACAGCCGTGACAGGGGGAGTTCCGAGCAGTACTTC.